This record looks at one TCR beta chain sequence and its context. With the read ending 3 residues before the CDR3 end, the germline J gene is used to fill in that end. The data stem from a study of T cells in women clearing cervical HPV infection. Germline V gene sequence: CDR1 MNHEY, CDR2 SVGEGT. This CDR3 is built from 15 residues. V was clipped by 4 bases and J by 3 bases, with 13 bases between them. Data came from immunoSEQ multiplex PCR; TCRdb stores just in-frame clones and leaves some out. The sample table sets out under 45,000 clones. Prevalent HPV16 infections were excluded; only incident single HPV16 infections included.

Specimen: blood buffy coat. The clonotype originates from a woman aged 18-69 years with a cervical HPV16 infection that either progressed to CIN3+ or cleared (not recorded which). V gene TRBV6-2 or TRBV6-3 combines with J gene TRBJ2-1; possible D gene TRBD1, 5 bases. CDR3 region: CASSFPGQNYNEQFF. CDR3 bases read: TGTGCCAGCAGTTTCCCAGGACAAAACTACAATGAG.